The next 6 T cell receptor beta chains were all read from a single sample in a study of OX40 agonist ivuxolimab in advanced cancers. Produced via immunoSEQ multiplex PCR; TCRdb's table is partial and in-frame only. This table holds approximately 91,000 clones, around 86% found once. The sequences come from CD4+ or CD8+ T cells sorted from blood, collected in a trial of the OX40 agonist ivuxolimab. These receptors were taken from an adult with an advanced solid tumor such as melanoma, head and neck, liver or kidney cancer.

The DNA for the CDR3 is TGTGCCAGCAGCCAATCCGAGACAGGGTGGTACTATGGCTACACCTTC. Encoded protein: CASSQSETGWYYGYTF. The chain couples TRBV4-2 to TRBJ1-2, with 7 bases fitting TRBD1. Germline V gene lookup returns CDR1 LGHNA and CDR2 YNFKEQ. V lost 2 bases to trimming and J lost 3 bases; unmatched junction nucleotides: 9. The CDR3 is 16 amino acids.

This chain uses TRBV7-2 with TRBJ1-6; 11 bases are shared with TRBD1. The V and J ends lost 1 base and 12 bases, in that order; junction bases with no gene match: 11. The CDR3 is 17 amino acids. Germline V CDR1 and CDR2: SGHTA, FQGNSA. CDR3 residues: CASSLEASRTGGRPLHF. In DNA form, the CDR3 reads TGTGCCAGCAGCTTAGAGGCAAGTCGGACAGGGGGCAGACCCCTCCACTTT.

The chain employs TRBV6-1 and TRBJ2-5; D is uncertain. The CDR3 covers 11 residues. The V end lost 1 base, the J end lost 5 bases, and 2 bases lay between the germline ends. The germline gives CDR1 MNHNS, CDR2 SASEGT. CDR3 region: CASSEVETQYF. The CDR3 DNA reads TGTGCCAGCAGTGAAGTGGAGACCCAGTACTTC.

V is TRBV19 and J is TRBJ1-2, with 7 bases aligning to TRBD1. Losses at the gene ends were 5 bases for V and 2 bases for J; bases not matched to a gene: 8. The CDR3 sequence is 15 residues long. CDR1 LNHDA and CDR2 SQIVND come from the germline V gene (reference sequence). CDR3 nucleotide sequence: TGTGCCAGTAGTTACTCCGGGACAGCCAACTATGGCTACACCTTC. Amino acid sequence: CASSYSGTANYGYTF.

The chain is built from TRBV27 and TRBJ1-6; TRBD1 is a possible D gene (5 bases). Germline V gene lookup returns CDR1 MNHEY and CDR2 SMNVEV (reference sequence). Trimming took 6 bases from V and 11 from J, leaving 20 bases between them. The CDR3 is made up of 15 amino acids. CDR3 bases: TGTGCCAGCAGAGCCGCCCGGGACGGCGGCCCACCCCTCCACTTT. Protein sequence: CASRAARDGGPPLHF.

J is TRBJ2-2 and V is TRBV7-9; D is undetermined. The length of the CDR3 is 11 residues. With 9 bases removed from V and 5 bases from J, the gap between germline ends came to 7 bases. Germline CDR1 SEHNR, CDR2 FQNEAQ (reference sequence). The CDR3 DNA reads TGTGCCAGGGACCCTACCGGGGAGCTGTTTTTT. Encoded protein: CARDPTGELFF.